Below are 8 T cell receptor beta chains sequenced from a single sample in a study of technical replicates of blood from a handful of donors. Here immunoSEQ multiplex PCR was the method, and the copy in TCRdb shows in-frame clones only, minus some. This table holds about 100,000 clones, approximately 94% found once. Material: T cells isolated from PBMCs. These receptors were taken from a human donor in good health.

The J gene is TRBJ1-1, the V gene TRBV18, with 7 bases fitting TRBD1. The trim removed 2 bases at V and 10 bases at J, leaving 16 bases unmatched. The length of the CDR3 is 16 residues. CDR1 and CDR2 from the germline V gene are KGHSH and LQKENI. CDR3: CASSPTNSGGSRGAFF. CDR3 bases: TGTGCCAGCTCACCAACAAACTCAGGGGGATCCCGAGGAGCTTTCTTT.

This clone was counted only a few times. The chain's CDR3 is CASRTGAFEQYF. CDR3 nucleotide sequence: TGTGCCAGCAGGACGGGAGCATTCGAGCAGTACTTC. The chain joins TRBV27 to TRBJ2-7, with D possibly being TRBD2 (6 bases). The V gene's germline CDR1 is MNHEY and CDR2 SMNVEV (reference sequence). The CDR3 consists of 12 residues. V shed 6 bases and J shed 6 bases, with 12 bases lying between them.

V gene TRBV7-7 combines with J gene TRBJ1-1; tentatively, D is TRBD1 (6 bases). Per germline, CDR1 SSHAT and CDR2 FNYEAQ (reference sequence). Between the trimmed V and J ends, which lost 5 bases and 1 base, there was a span of 8 bases. The length of the CDR3 is 13 residues. The CDR3 protein is CASSADRNTEAFF. The CDR3 DNA reads as TGTGCCAGCAGCGCGGACAGGAACACTGAAGCTTTCTTT.

The chain has TRBV6-1 and TRBJ1-1; perhaps TRBD1 as D (5 bases). Per germline, CDR1 MNHNS and CDR2 SASEGT. The CDR3 has 13 amino acids. Trimming removed 7 bases from V and 6 bases from J, with 15 bases in between. The CDR3 is CASKPGVKAEAFF. CDR3 nucleotide sequence: TGTGCCAGCAAGCCGGGGGTGAAAGCTGAAGCTTTCTTT.

This chain links TRBV30 with TRBJ2-1; 8 positions agree with TRBD2. The germline V gene encodes CDR1 GTSNPN and CDR2 SVGIG (reference sequence). This CDR3 is 13 amino acids long. The junction had 13 bases not matched to a gene; V was cut back by 3 bases and J by 15 bases. The CDR3 protein is CAWSVGGARGLFF. The CDR3 DNA sequence: TGTGCCTGGAGCGTCGGGGGGGCCCGGGGCCTGTTCTTC.

The rearrangement uses TRBV5-1 and TRBJ1-6, with D tentatively TRBD1 (6 bases). Trimming took off 1 base at V and 0 bases at J, with 17 bases between the two ends. Germline V CDR1 and CDR2: SGHRS, YFSETQ. The CDR3 is 19 amino acids. CDR3 DNA: TGCGCCAGCAGCTTGCGACCTCAACAGGGAAGCTCCTATAATTCACCCCTCCACTTT. It is translated as CASSLRPQQGSSYNSPLHF.

The CDR3 region has the DNA TGTGCAGCCCCGGGGAACACTGAAGCTTTCTTT. It encodes CAAPGNTEAFF. This chain uses TRBV2 with TRBJ1-1; D ambiguous. This CDR3 is 11 amino acids long. Looked up from germline, CDR1 is SNHLY and CDR2 is FYNNEI.

This chain joins TRBV6-1 and TRBJ1-1, with TRBD1 as a possible D gene (6 bases). V was cut by 10 bases and J by 3 bases, with 18 bases left in between. Germline V gives CDR1 MNHNS, CDR2 SASEGT. CDR3 length: 14 residues. The CDR3 region is CATNLQGFHTEAFF. CDR3 DNA sequence: TGTGCCACCAATCTACAGGGATTTCACACTGAAGCTTTCTTT.